This entry is about one T cell receptor (beta chain). Its matching antigen is unknown. Germline V gives CDR1 MGHRA, CDR2 YSYEKL. Trimming took 4 bases from V and 4 from J, leaving 10 bases between them. The CDR3 runs to 13 residues. This entry comes from a study of cytomegalovirus exposure and HLA in healthy donors. Study in general: Prior work identified 117 million unique TCR beta sequences in roughly 180 million T cells. Broader study findings: Researchers reportedly found TCR beta sequences accurately predicted most subjects' HLA-A and HLA-B alleles.

PCR amplification relied on 60 Vbeta primers (plus 13 Jbeta primers). Per the original methods: A follow-up analysis tallied tens of millions of unique TCR beta chains, approximately 11 million shared. Sequencing was performed with immunoSEQ multiplex PCR; in TCRdb, only in-frame clones are kept and a portion is missing. The D gene and trimming were derived from the DNA, and the V and J assignments and clone size from that table. In the table there are some 190,000 clones, around three quarters of which are singletons. The sample was PBMCs. This chain joins TRBV4-1 and TRBJ1-2; tentatively, D is TRBD1 (6 bases). This TCR was sampled from a woman in her 30s in good health and CMV-seronegative. This chain's CDR3 is CASSLQGTYGYTF. The CDR3, as DNA: TGCGCCAGCAGCCTACAGGGCACCTATGGCTACACCTTC.